Shown below are 12 T cell receptor beta chains from a single sample sequenced in a study of Graves' ophthalmopathy and Graves' hyperthyroidism. Amplification targeted the TCR beta CDR3 regions, with RNA transcripts as the source material. HTBI-primed RT-PCR formed the first round, and a multiplex PCR formed the second. TCRdb used MiXCR to reprocess the multiplex PCR reads, holding one entry per CDR3 protein. The data show 650,000 to 900,000 distinct CDR3 sequences, with roughly 41% seen just once and 40% to 55% held by the top ten. Sequencing input: peripheral blood. The receptors originated from an adult man with Graves' ophthalmopathy.

This clonotype was counted between two and nine times. The J gene is TRBJ1-6, the V gene TRBV25-1; no clear D. This CDR3 is built from 16 residues. Deletions cut 5 bases from V and 0 bases from J, with 11 bases between. Germline loops: CDR1 MGHDK, CDR2 SYGVNS. The CDR3 nucleotides are TGTGCCAGCAGTTTAGGAGGCAGCTCCTATAATTCACCCCTCCACTTT. Its protein product is CASSLGGSSYNSPLHF.

Details on this clonotype: One junction end does not reproduce the germline sequence, and a read error may be involved. DNA for the CDR3: TGCGCCAGCAGCCATTGGCTTCATAGCGGAAACTACGAGCAGTACTTC. This gives the protein CASSHWLHSGNYEQYF. The J gene is TRBJ2-7, the V gene TRBV11-2; possibly TRBD2 for D (6 bases). CDR3 length equals 16 residues. CDR1 and CDR2 from the germline V gene are SGHAT and FQNNGV.

This sequence joins TRBV11-3 and TRBJ1-6; D gene uncertain. V lost 5 bases, J lost 7 bases, and 6 bases lay in between. Germline values: CDR1 SGHNT, CDR2 YENEEA. The CDR3 has 12 amino acids. CDR3 sequence (DNA): TGTGCCAGCAGCGCGTTAAATTCACCCCTCCACTTT. Amino acid sequence: CASSALNSPLHF.

The chain links TRBV7-2 to TRBJ1-2; D gene unclear. Deletions cut 6 bases from V and 2 bases from J, with 13 bases between. CDR3 length: 14 amino acids. Per the germline V gene, CDR1 is SGHTA and CDR2 is FQGNSA. CDR3 nucleotides: TGTGCCAGCAGTCGGACGGCAGTGAACTATGGCTACACCTTC. This codes for CASSRTAVNYGYTF.

This clonotype was observed at least ten times. This chain joins TRBV10-3 and TRBJ2-5; D tentatively reads TRBD1 or TRBD2 (6 bases each). Trimming cost V 3 bases and J 4 bases, with 12 bases left between them. The germline CDR1 and CDR2 sequences are ENHRY and SYGVKD. The CDR3 spans 14 residues. The CDR3 DNA reads as TGTGCCATCAGTGAATCGGGGGCGGGAGAGACCCAGTACTTC. Amino acid sequence: CAISESGAGETQYF.

The chain is built from TRBV20-1 and TRBJ2-7, with no clear D. This CDR3 has 13 residues. V was clipped by 0 bases and J by 3 bases, with 9 bases between them. Germline CDR1 and CDR2: DFQATT and SNEGSKA (reference sequence). For the CDR3, the DNA is TGCAGTGCTAGAGATTTTCCCAACTACGAGCAGTACTTC. Its translation: CSARDFPNYEQYF.

In this sample, this clonotype turned up once. The genes are TRBV20-1 and TRBJ2-5; 8 positions match TRBD2. J was trimmed by 2 bases and V by 1 base; bases with no gene match: 3. Per the germline V gene, CDR1 is DFQATT and CDR2 is SNEGSKA (reference sequence). The CDR3 loop spans 14 amino acids. CDR3 protein: CSARAGGPQETQYF. CDR3 bases: TGCAGTGCTAGAGCGGGGGGGCCGCAAGAGACCCAGTACTTC.

This clonotype was counted ten times or more. The chain couples TRBV7-7 to TRBJ1-1, with D unresolved. The V end was cut by 3 bases, the J end by 0 bases, with 5 bases between. Germline CDR1 and CDR2: SSHAT and FNYEAQ (reference sequence). The CDR3 is 13 amino acids. The CDR3 spells CASSFAVNTEAFF. CDR3 DNA: TGTGCCAGCAGCTTCGCTGTGAACACTGAAGCTTTCTTT.

The V and J genes are TRBV14 and TRBJ1-3; no definite D call. V shed 3 bases and J shed 0 bases, with 12 bases lying between them. Per the germline V gene, CDR1 is SGHDN and CDR2 is FVKESK. This CDR3 is built from 16 residues. CDR3 sequence reads: CASSQEGRRSGNTIYF. CDR3 nucleotide sequence: TGTGCCAGCAGCCAGGAGGGCAGGCGCTCTGGAAACACCATATATTTT.

This chain links TRBV19 with TRBJ2-7; D assignment may be TRBD1 or TRBD2 (5 bases each). The germline CDR1 and CDR2 sequences are LNHDA and SQIVND (reference sequence). Trimming stripped 6 bases from V and 1 base from J, with 13 bases between. CDR3 length equals 14 residues. Written as DNA, the CDR3 is TGTGCCAGTAGCCCCCGGGGCCCTTCCTACGAGCAGTACTTC. This translates into CASSPRGPSYEQYF.

CDR3 in DNA: TGCAGTGCTGGGGGACAGGGAGGGTCCGGCGAGCAGTACTTC. It is translated as CSAGGQGGSGEQYF. The rearrangement links TRBV20-1 to TRBJ2-7, with 9 bases fitting TRBD1. Losses at the gene ends were 5 bases for V and 6 bases for J; bases not matched to a gene: 11. Germline CDR1 and CDR2: DFQATT and SNEGSKA (reference sequence). The length of the CDR3 is 14 residues.

J is TRBJ1-2 and V is TRBV20-1; no definite D call. V shed 8 bases and J shed 0 bases, with 13 bases lying between them. The CDR3 consists of 13 residues. Germline loops: CDR1 DFQATT, CDR2 SNEGSKA (reference sequence). The CDR3 loop reads CSTRNSANYGYTF. The CDR3 DNA is TGCAGTACACGTAACAGCGCTAACTATGGCTACACCTTC.